This section outlines one T cell receptor beta chain sequence together with its context. What it recognizes is unknown. The sample comes from a study of long-term antiretroviral therapy in people with HIV. Specimens carried about 0.9-11 million cryopreserved PBMC before DNA extraction. Per the germline V gene, CDR1 is LGHNA and CDR2 is YSLEER. CDR3 length: 15 residues. V shed 2 bases and J shed 0 bases, with 7 bases lying between them. Sequencing used immunoSEQ v3.0 at survey level. Repertoires were generated with immunoSEQ multiplex PCR, while TCRdb's copy carries only in-frame clones and drops some. The sample records roughly 21,000 clones, 80% to 90% being singletons. The study's findings and limits: Diversity measured after ART increased yet remained under transplant donor controls. Within the repertoire, clones expanded before ART were dominant at all time points.

The sequences come from unsorted PBMCs, collected 0.2 years before starting antiretroviral therapy. The receptor was derived from a man between 18 and 35 years old with HIV. The chain links TRBV4-3 to TRBJ1-4; D not certain. CDR3 DNA sequence: TGCGCCAGCAGCCAATACCAGCCAACTAATGAAAAACTGTTTTTT. It codes for CASSQYQPTNEKLFF.